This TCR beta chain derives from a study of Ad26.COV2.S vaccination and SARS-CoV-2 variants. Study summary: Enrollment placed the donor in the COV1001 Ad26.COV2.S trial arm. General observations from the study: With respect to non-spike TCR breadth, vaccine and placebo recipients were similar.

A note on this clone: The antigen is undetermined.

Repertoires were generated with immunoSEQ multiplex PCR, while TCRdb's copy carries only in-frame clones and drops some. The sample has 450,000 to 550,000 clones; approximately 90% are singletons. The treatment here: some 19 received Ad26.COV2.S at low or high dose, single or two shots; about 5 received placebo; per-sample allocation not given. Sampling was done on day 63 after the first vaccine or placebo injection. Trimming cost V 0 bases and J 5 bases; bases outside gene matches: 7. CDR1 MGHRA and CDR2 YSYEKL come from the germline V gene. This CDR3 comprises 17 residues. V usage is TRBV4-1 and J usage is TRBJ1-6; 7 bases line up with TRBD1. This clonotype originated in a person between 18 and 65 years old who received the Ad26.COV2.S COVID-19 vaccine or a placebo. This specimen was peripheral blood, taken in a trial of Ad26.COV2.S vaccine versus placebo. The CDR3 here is CASSQEDRLENNSPLHF. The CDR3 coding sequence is TGCGCCAGCAGCCAAGAGGACAGGCTCGAAAATAATTCACCCCTCCACTTT.